This T cell receptor (beta chain) was captured by sequencing in a study of blood T cell repertoires in COVID-19. Across the study: Material from acute and convalescent COVID-19 was sourced from the United States, Italy and Spain.

The V end was cut by 5 bases, the J end by 2 bases, with 14 bases between. Germline-derived CDR1 and CDR2 are LNHDA and SQIVND (reference sequence). This CDR3 has 15 amino acids. This clone showed up just a few times. Repertoires were generated with immunoSEQ multiplex PCR, while TCRdb's copy carries only in-frame clones and drops some. The data hold around 80,000 clones, with around 88% observed a single time. This chain uses TRBV19 with TRBJ2-3; D possibly corresponds to TRBD1 (6 bases). The TCR originated in an elderly woman with acute or convalescent COVID-19. The specimen sequenced was peripheral blood. CDR3 residues: CASSPGTFDTDTQYF. CDR3 nucleotides: TGTGCCAGTAGTCCCGGGACATTCGACACAGATACGCAGTATTTT.